This is a list of T cell receptor beta chains from one sample in a study of OX40 agonist ivuxolimab in advanced cancers. TCRdb keeps only in-frame clones here, not all; method: immunoSEQ multiplex PCR. Of 80,000 to 100,000 clones in the sample, around 86% were seen once. Here the sequenced sample was CD4+ or CD8+ T cells sorted from blood, taken in a trial of the OX40 agonist ivuxolimab. The receptors were gathered from an adult with an advanced solid tumor such as melanoma, head and neck, liver or kidney cancer. Both conserved end residues are part of each CDR3. A D gene is named only where the DNA matches it firmly. The listing skips clone size in some rows; elsewhere it reads once, few, many or a size class.

v_gene	d_gene	j_gene	abundance	CDR3nt	CDR3aa
TRBV19	.	TRBJ1-2	.	TGTGCCAGTTCCCATCCTCAGGGGTCTAACTATGGCTACACCTTC	CASSHPQGSNYGYTF
TRBV5-5	TRBD2	TRBJ2-1	.	TGTGCCAGCTCCGCGGGGGGACTAGGTTACAATGAGCAGTTCTTC	CASSAGGLGYNEQFF
TRBV23-1	TRBD2	TRBJ2-2	.	TGCGCCAGCAGTCAGCGGGGGGGCGACACCGGGGAGCTGTTTTTT	CASSQRGGDTGELFF
TRBV6-1	.	TRBJ1-2	.	TGTGCCAGCAGTGAAACGGCCTCGGGGTATGGCTACACCTTC	CASSETASGYGYTF
TRBV19	.	TRBJ2-1	.	TGTGCCAGCAGCCCCTCCTACAATGAGCAGTTCTTC	CASSPSYNEQFF
TRBV6-6	TRBD1	TRBJ1-5	.	TGTGCCAGCAGTTCCGGGACAGGCCTGAATCAGCCCCAGCATTTT	CASSSGTGLNQPQHF
TRBV13	TRBD2	TRBJ2-1	once	TGTGCCAGCAGCCTTGCCGGGACTAGCGGGGGGGCCGCAGGTAATGAGCAGTTCTTC	CASSLAGTSGGAAGNEQFF
TRBV4-2	TRBD2	TRBJ2-4	.	TGTGCCAGCAGCCAAGATATGGGCTTGCGGGGGGCCCGCATTCAGTACTTC	CASSQDMGLRGARIQYF
TRBV4-1	.	TRBJ1-2	.	TGCGCCAGCAGCCCTGTGGGCAGTGCGCTTAACTATGGCTACACCTTC	CASSPVGSALNYGYTF
TRBV21-1	.	TRBJ2-7	.	TGTGCCAGCAGCAAGTCTTACGAGCAGTACTTC	CASSKSYEQYF
TRBV5-1	TRBD1	TRBJ2-2	.	TGCGCCAGCAGGGACCGGACAGGTCCTTCAACCGGGGAGCTGTTTTTT	CASRDRTGPSTGELFF
TRBV2	TRBD2	TRBJ2-1	.	TGTGCCAGCAGTTGGACCGGGACTAGCGGGGGGGCGCATTACAATGAGCAGTTCTTC	CASSWTGTSGGAHYNEQFF
TRBV9	.	TRBJ1-3	few	TGTGCCAGCAGCCCCCTTCAAGTGACGACGGGACTTGGAAACACCATATATTTT	CASSPLQVTTGLGNTIYF
TRBV7-8	TRBD2	TRBJ2-3	.	TGTGCCAGCAGCTCTACTAGCGGGGTCAATACGCAGTATTTT	CASSSTSGVNTQYF
TRBV6-1	TRBD1	TRBJ1-1	.	TGTGCCAGCAGTGAGATGGGACAGGCAGATAAGGCTTTCTTT	CASSEMGQADKAFF
TRBV19	.	TRBJ2-5	.	TGTGCCAGTAGTACCCCGGGACAAGGAGGTCAGGCCCAGTACTTC	CASSTPGQGGQAQYF
TRBV27	.	TRBJ1-2	.	TGTGCCAGCAGTTTAGAAGGGGGGAACTATGGCTACACCTTC	CASSLEGGNYGYTF
TRBV2	.	TRBJ2-3	once	TGTGCCAGCAGTGAAAGAACTACCCCCACAGATACGCAGTATTTT	CASSERTTPTDTQYF
TRBV30	.	TRBJ2-7	.	TGTGCCTGGAGGAGGCAGGGCTACGAGCAGTACTTC	CAWRRQGYEQYF
TRBV6-5	.	TRBJ2-1	.	TGTGCCAGCAGTTACTCCCTTCAGCGTAGACTCAATGAGCAGTTCTTC	CASSYSLQRRLNEQFF